This entry is about one T cell receptor (beta chain). This entry comes from a study of T cell changes during pregnancy in multiple sclerosis. Libraries were prepared by immunoSEQ multiplex PCR; TCRdb keeps only in-frame clonotypes and omits some of them. The data hold 50,000 to 60,000 clones, with around nine tenths observed a single time. The J segment lost 7 bases and the V segment lost 4 bases, leaving 9 bases of the junction unmatched. This CDR3 contains 16 residues. Per the germline V gene, CDR1 is SGHRS and CDR2 is YFSETQ. The receptor was isolated from a female donor with multiple sclerosis, enrolled in a pregnancy study. Sequenced material: peripheral blood, taken after pregnancy. The rearrangement links TRBV5-1 to TRBJ2-3, with 13 bases matching TRBD2. CDR3 in amino acids: CASSSTSGGAMNTQYF. For the CDR3, the DNA is TGCGCCAGCAGCAGTACTAGCGGGGGGGCCATGAATACGCAGTATTTT.